What follows describes a single TCR beta chain. Germline V gene lookup returns CDR1 MNHEY and CDR2 SVGAGI. Trimming left V 3 bases short and J 2 bases short, with 13 bases between. The CDR3 sequence is 15 residues long. This entry is derived from a study of blood T cell repertoires in COVID-19. The data were produced by immunoSEQ multiplex PCR, yet TCRdb's version contains in-frame clones alone and is incomplete. The table includes around 440,000 clones, approximately 88% detected once. Sequenced: peripheral blood. This receptor was obtained from a woman between 50 and 59 years old with COVID-19, enrolled during active disease. The chain couples TRBV6-5 to TRBJ2-5; the D gene is possibly TRBD2 (5 bases). The CDR3 nucleotides are TGTGCCAGCAGTTATTCGGGCGGGTCACAAGAGACCCAGTACTTC. Protein product: CASSYSGGSQETQYF.